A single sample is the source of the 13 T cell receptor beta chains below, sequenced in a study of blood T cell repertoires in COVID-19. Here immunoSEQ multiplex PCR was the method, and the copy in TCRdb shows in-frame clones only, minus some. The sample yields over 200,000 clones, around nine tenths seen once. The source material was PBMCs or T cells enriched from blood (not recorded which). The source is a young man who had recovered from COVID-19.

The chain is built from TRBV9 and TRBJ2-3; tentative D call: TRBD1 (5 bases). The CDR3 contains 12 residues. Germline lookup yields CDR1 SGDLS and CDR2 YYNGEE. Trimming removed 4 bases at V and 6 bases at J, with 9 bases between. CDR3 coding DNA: TGTGCCAGCAGCATATCAGGGGATACGCAGTATTTT. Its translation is CASSISGDTQYF.

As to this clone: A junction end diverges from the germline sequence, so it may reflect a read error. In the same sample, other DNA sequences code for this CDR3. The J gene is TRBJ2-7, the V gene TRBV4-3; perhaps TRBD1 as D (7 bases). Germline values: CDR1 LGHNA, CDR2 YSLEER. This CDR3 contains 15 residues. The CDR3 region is CASSPGRQGGYEQYF. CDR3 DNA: TGCGCTAGCAGCCCAGGAAGGCAGGGGGGCTACGAGCAGTACTTC.

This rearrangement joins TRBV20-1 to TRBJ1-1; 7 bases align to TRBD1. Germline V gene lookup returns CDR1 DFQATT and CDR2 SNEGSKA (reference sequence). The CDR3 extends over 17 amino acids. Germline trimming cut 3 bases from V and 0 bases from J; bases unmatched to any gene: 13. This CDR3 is CSASRYDRVSVNTEAFF. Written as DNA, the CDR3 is TGCAGTGCTAGTCGGTACGACAGGGTCTCGGTGAACACTGAAGCTTTCTTT.

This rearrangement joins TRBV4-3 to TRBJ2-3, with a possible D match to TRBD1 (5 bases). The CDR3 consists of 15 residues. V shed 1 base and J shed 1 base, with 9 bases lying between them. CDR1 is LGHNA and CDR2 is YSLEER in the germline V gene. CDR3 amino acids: CASSQVSTGTDTQYF. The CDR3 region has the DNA TGCGCCAGCAGCCAAGTCTCGACAGGCACAGATACGCAGTATTTT.

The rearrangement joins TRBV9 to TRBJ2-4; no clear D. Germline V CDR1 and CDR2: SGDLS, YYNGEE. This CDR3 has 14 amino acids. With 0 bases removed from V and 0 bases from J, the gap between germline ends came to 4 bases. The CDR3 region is CASSVGLAKNIQYF. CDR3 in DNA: TGTGCCAGCAGCGTAGGGCTAGCCAAAAACATTCAGTACTTC.

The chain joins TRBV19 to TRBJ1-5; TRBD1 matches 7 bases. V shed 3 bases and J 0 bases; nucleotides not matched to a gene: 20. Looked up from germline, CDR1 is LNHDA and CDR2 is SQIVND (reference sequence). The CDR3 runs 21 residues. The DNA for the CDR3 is TGTGCCAGTAGTATCGGGACAGTAACATTTCCGAACAGAAATAGCAATCAGCCCCAGCATTTT. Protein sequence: CASSIGTVTFPNRNSNQPQHF.

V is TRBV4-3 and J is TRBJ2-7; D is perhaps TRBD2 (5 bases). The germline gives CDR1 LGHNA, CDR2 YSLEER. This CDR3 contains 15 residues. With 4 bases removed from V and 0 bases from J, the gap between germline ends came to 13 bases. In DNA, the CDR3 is TGCGCCAGCAGCCCATACACGGGGAGCTCCTACGAGCAGTACTTC. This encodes CASSPYTGSSYEQYF.

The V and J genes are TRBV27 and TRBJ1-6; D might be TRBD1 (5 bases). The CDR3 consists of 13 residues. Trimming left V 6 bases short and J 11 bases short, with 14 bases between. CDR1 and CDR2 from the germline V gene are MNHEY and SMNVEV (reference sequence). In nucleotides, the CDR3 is TGTGCCAGCAGACCCACAGGATGGGCACCCCTCCACTTT. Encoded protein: CASRPTGWAPLHF.

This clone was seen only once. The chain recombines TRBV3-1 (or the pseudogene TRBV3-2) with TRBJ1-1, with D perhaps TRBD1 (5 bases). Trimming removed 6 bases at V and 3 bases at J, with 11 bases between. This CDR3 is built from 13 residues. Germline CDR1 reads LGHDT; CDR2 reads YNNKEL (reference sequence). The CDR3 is CASSPQGDTEAFF. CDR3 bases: TGTGCCAGCAGTCCTCAGGGTGACACTGAAGCTTTCTTT.

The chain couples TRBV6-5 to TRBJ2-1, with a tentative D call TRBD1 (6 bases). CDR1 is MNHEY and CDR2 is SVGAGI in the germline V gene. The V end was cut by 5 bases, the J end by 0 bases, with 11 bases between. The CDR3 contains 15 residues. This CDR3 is CASSRTDGSYNEQFF. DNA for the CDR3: TGTGCCAGCAGTCGGACAGACGGCTCCTACAATGAGCAGTTCTTC.

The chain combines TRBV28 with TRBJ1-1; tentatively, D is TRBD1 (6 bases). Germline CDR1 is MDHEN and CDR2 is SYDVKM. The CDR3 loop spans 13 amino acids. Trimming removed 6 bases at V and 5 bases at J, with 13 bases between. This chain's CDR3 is CASRPGGRTEAFF. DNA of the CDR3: TGTGCCAGCAGACCCGGGGGGCGGACTGAAGCTTTCTTT.

CDR3 nucleotides: TGCGCCAGCAGCCCCACTAGCGGAGTCGGAACAGATACGCAGTATTTT. Protein product: CASSPTSGVGTDTQYF. The gene calls are TRBV5-1 and TRBJ2-3; TRBD2 agrees at 8 bases. Germline-derived CDR1 and CDR2 are SGHRS and YFSETQ. The CDR3 has 16 residues. V shed 4 bases and J 3 bases; nucleotides not matched to a gene: 10.

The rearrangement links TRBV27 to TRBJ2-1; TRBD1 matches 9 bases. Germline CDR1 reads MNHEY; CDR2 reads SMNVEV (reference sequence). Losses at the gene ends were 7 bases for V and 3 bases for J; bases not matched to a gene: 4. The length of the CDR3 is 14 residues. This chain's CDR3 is CASTLTGGYNEQFF. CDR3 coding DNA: TGTGCCAGCACTCTGACAGGGGGCTACAATGAGCAGTTCTTC.